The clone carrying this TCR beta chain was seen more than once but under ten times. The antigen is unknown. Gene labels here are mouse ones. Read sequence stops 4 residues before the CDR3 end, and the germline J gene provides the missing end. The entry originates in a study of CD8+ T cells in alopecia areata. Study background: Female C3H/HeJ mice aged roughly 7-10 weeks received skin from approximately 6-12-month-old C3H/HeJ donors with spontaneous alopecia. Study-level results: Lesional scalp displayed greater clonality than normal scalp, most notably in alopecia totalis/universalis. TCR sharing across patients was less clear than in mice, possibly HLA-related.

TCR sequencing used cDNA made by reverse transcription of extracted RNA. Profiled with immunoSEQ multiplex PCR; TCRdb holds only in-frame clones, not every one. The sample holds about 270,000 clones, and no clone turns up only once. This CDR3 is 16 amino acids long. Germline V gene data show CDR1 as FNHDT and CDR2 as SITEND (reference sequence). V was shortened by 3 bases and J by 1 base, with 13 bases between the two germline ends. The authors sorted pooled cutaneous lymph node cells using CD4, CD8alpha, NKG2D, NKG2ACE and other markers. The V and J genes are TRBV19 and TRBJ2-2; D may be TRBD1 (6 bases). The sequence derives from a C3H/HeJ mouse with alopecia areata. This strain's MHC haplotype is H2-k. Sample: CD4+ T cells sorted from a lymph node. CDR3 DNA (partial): TGTGCCAGCAGTACCCTCCGGGACAAAAACACCGGG. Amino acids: CASSTLRDKNTG. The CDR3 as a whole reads CASSTLRDKNTGQLYF.